One sample yielded the 32 T cell receptor beta chains listed below, sequenced in a study of blood T cell repertoires in COVID-19. Clones were sequenced by immunoSEQ multiplex PCR, and TCRdb holds only the in-frame ones, with some missing. The sample lists 150,000 to 200,000 clones, approximately 91% seen once, with 2% to 3% in the top ten. The sample comprised peripheral blood. Receptors originate from a man younger than 30 with acute or convalescent COVID-19.

J is TRBJ2-5 and V is TRBV13; D might be TRBD2 (6 bases). Germline loops: CDR1 PRHDT, CDR2 FYEKMQ (reference sequence). The ends were cut back, 3 bases at V and 12 bases at J, with 26 bases in the middle. The length of the CDR3 is 16 residues. In DNA form, the CDR3 reads TGTGCCAGCAGCTTTCTTCGGTGGGGGGAGTGGGAAACCAAGTACTTC. This gives the protein CASSFLRWGEWETKYF.

V and J are TRBV6-4 and TRBJ1-1; a weak D match, TRBD1 (5 bases). This CDR3 is built from 12 residues. The germline gives CDR1 MRHNA, CDR2 SNTAGT. Trimming removed 2 bases from V and 6 bases from J, with 7 bases in between. Written as DNA, the CDR3 is TGTGCCAGCAGTGACGGGGGGGCTGAAGCTTTCTTT. Translated: CASSDGGAEAFF.

The rearrangement links TRBV6-5 to TRBJ2-7; TRBD2 might be the D (6 bases). V was trimmed by 0 bases and J by 0 bases, leaving 9 bases between them. The germline gives CDR1 MNHEY, CDR2 SVGAGI. The length of the CDR3 is 15 residues. CDR3 sequence reads: CASSYSWGDSYEQYF. The CDR3 region has the DNA TGTGCCAGCAGTTACTCGTGGGGGGACTCCTACGAGCAGTACTTC.

J is TRBJ1-3 and V is TRBV5-4, with 7 bases lining up with TRBD1. This CDR3 is built from 13 residues. Germline V gene data show CDR1 as SGHNT and CDR2 as YYREEE (reference sequence). V shed 2 bases, J shed 7 bases, and the junction held 3 bases outside the gene matches. CDR3 amino acids: CASSLGQENTIYF. As DNA, the CDR3 is TGTGCCAGCAGCTTAGGACAGGAGAACACCATATATTTT.

J is TRBJ1-1 and V is TRBV5-1; maybe TRBD1 (5 bases). The germline V gene encodes CDR1 SGHRS and CDR2 YFSETQ. This CDR3 has 15 residues. Between the trimmed V and J ends, which lost 3 bases and 3 bases, there was a span of 15 bases. CDR3 nucleotides: TGCGCCAGCAGCTCGTTCAGGGTAAAGGACACTGAAGCTTTCTTT. It translates to CASSSFRVKDTEAFF.

The rearrangement uses TRBV5-8 and TRBJ1-2, with 9 bases fitting TRBD1. V gave up 3 bases and J gave up 2 bases; unmatched junction bases: 2. This CDR3 is 14 amino acids long. Germline CDR1 SGHTS, CDR2 YDEGEE. This CDR3 reads CASSWGQGNYGYTF. For the CDR3, the DNA is TGTGCCAGCAGCTGGGGACAGGGCAACTATGGCTACACCTTC.

The gene calls are TRBV30 and TRBJ1-6; D is possibly TRBD1 (5 bases). Germline CDR1 GTSNPN, CDR2 SVGIG (reference sequence). V dropped 5 bases and J dropped 8 bases, with 19 bases sitting between them. The CDR3 totals 15 residues. The CDR3, as DNA: TGTGCCTGGGGCCCGGACATAAGGTTTTATTCACCCCTCCACTTT. As protein: CAWGPDIRFYSPLHF.

The chain employs TRBV9 and TRBJ2-2, with D unresolved. This CDR3 has 13 amino acids. Germline values: CDR1 SGDLS, CDR2 YYNGEE. The V and J ends lost 4 bases and 4 bases respectively, with 8 bases between them. CDR3 nucleotides: TGTGCCAGCAGCCAGAGCGTCACCGGGGAGCTGTTTTTT. Its protein product is CASSQSVTGELFF.

This clone was detected a few times. This chain joins TRBV5-1 and TRBJ1-6; 7 nucleotides line up with TRBD1. The CDR3 has 14 amino acids. Looked up from germline, CDR1 is SGHRS and CDR2 is YFSETQ. V lost 4 bases, J lost 6 bases, and 4 bases stayed unmatched. CDR3 amino acids: CASSVGQANSPLHF. The DNA for the CDR3 is TGCGCCAGCAGCGTAGGACAGGCTAATTCACCCCTCCACTTT.

This clone appeared a single time. For the CDR3, the DNA is TGTGCCAGCAGTGAAGAGTTCGGACTGCTTAATGAAAAACTGTTTTTT. Amino acid sequence: CASSEEFGLLNEKLFF. The V call is TRBV6-1, the J call TRBJ1-4; D unclear. Trimming took off 1 base at V and 4 bases at J, with 13 bases between the two ends. Germline V lookup: CDR1 MNHNS, CDR2 SASEGT. The CDR3 has 16 amino acids.

The gene calls are TRBV5-5 and TRBJ1-5; possibly TRBD1 for D (5 bases). Germline V CDR1 and CDR2: SGHKS, YYEKEE (reference sequence). Trimming shortened V by 0 bases and J by 2 bases, and 9 bases separated the two germline ends. This CDR3 has 15 residues. The CDR3 loop reads CASSLEGNGNQPQHF. The CDR3 DNA reads TGTGCCAGCAGCTTGGAGGGGAATGGCAATCAGCCCCAGCATTTT. The whole variable domain, filled in from reference TRBV5-5 and TRBJ1-5, reads DAGVTQSPTHLIKTRGQQVTLRCSPISGHKSVSWYQQVLGQGPQFIFQYYEKEERGRGNFPDRFSARQFPNYSSELNVNALLLGDSALYLCASSLEGNGNQPQHFGDGTRLSIL.

This chain connects TRBV18 to TRBJ2-7; 7 nucleotides line up with TRBD1. The CDR3 is made up of 15 amino acids. Per the germline V gene, CDR1 is KGHSH and CDR2 is LQKENI. With V trimmed by 4 bases and J by 0 bases, 6 bases remained unmatched. CDR3 region: CASSLSTGSSYEQYF. CDR3 DNA: TGTGCCAGCTCACTTTCGACAGGGAGCTCCTACGAGCAGTACTTC.

This chain uses TRBV12-3 or TRBV12-4 with TRBJ1-1, with 7 bases lining up with TRBD1. The CDR3 length is 13 residues. With 5 bases clipped from V and 5 bases from J, the junction kept 5 bases outside the gene matches. CDR3 nucleotides: TGTGCCAGCAGTGCGACAGGGAGAACTGAAGCTTTCTTT. Its protein is CASSATGRTEAFF.

V usage is TRBV19 and J usage is TRBJ2-7; D may be TRBD2 (5 bases). There are 18 residues in the CDR3. V was clipped by 5 bases and J by 4 bases, with 27 bases between them. The germline CDR1 and CDR2 sequences are LNHDA and SQIVND (reference sequence). In DNA, the CDR3 is TGTGCCAGTAGTCGGGGAGTAGCGTCCCTGGGCGGCCCATACGAGCAGTACTTC. Translated: CASSRGVASLGGPYEQYF.

The CDR3 region is CASSYRGRTPYEQYF. The CDR3 nucleotides are TGTGCCAGCAGTTATAGGGGCAGAACCCCCTACGAGCAGTACTTC. V usage is TRBV6-9 and J usage is TRBJ2-7; tentatively, D is TRBD1 (5 bases). CDR3 length: 15 residues. Per germline, CDR1 MNHGY and CDR2 SVAAGI. Trimming took off 2 bases at V and 2 bases at J, with 13 bases between the two ends.

This clone appeared a single time. The chain couples TRBV18 to TRBJ2-4, with TRBD1 identical over 7 bases. Germline CDR1 KGHSH, CDR2 LQKENI. J gave up 8 bases and V 3 bases, and 4 bases lay outside the gene matches. The CDR3 has 13 residues. CDR3 DNA: TGTGCCAGCTCACCCCCGACAGGGTACATTCAGTACTTC. Translation: CASSPPTGYIQYF.

The rearrangement uses TRBV7-2 and TRBJ1-5; 10 positions agree with TRBD1. V gave up 3 bases and J gave up 1 base; unmatched junction bases: 0. The CDR3 is 15 amino acids. Germline V CDR1 and CDR2: SGHTA, FQGNSA. The CDR3 bases are TGTGCCAGCAGCTTGGGACAGGGGAGCAATCAGCCCCAGCATTTT. It specifies CASSLGQGSNQPQHF. Using reference TRBV7-2 and TRBJ1-5 for the parts outside the CDR3, the full variable domain is GAGVSQSPSNKVTEKGKDVELRCDPISGHTALYWYRQSLGQGLEFLIYFQGNSAPDKSGLPSDRFSAERTGGSVSTLTIQRTQQEDSAVYLCASSLGQGSNQPQHFGDGTRLSIL.

This rearrangement joins TRBV10-3 to TRBJ1-4; 11 nucleotides line up with TRBD1. CDR1 is ENHRY, CDR2 SYGVKD, per germline. J lost 0 bases, V lost 3 bases, and 3 bases had no gene match. CDR3 length: 17 amino acids. The CDR3 DNA follows: TGTGCCATCAGTGATGGGGGACAGGGGGCAACTAATGAAAAACTGTTTTTT. Translation: CAISDGGQGATNEKLFF.

Only one count was recorded for this clone. CDR3 bases: TGTGCCAGCAGCCAAGATGAGCCAGATACGCAGTATTTT. Residues: CASSQDEPDTQYF. The chain has TRBV4-2 and TRBJ2-3, with D uncertain. The CDR3 length is 13 residues. Trimming stripped 0 bases from V and 4 bases from J, with 5 bases between. Germline V gives CDR1 LGHNA, CDR2 YNFKEQ.

This sequence joins TRBV27 and TRBJ2-3, with 8 bases fitting TRBD1. There are 15 residues in the CDR3. The germline V gene has CDR1 MNHEY and CDR2 SMNVEV (reference sequence). After removal of 1 base from V and 5 bases from J, the junction contained 5 bases not matched to a gene. CDR3 nucleotides: TGTGCCAGCAGTTTATTTGGGACAGGTCAAGATACGCAGTATTTT. Amino acid sequence: CASSLFGTGQDTQYF.

The chain uses TRBV30 and TRBJ1-2, with D possibly matching TRBD1 (6 bases). CDR1 and CDR2 (germline): GTSNPN, SVGIG (reference sequence). This CDR3 contains 15 residues. Trimming cost V 5 bases and J 3 bases, with 19 bases left between them. This chain's CDR3 is CAWSETRTDHYGYTF. The CDR3 DNA is TGTGCCTGGTCTGAAACCCGGACAGATCACTATGGCTACACCTTC.

The V call is TRBV3-1 (or the pseudogene TRBV3-2), the J call TRBJ2-7; the D is unclear. CDR3 length: 14 residues. V dropped 4 bases and J dropped 5 bases, with 15 bases sitting between them. In germline, CDR1 is LGHDT, CDR2 YNNKEL (reference sequence). The chain's CDR3 is CASSPPDRVNEQYF. CDR3 bases: TGTGCCAGCAGCCCCCCCGATCGGGTAAACGAGCAGTACTTC.

This rearrangement joins TRBV9 to TRBJ1-6, with D possibly matching TRBD1 (5 bases). Germline V lookup: CDR1 SGDLS, CDR2 YYNGEE. V was clipped by 0 bases and J by 0 bases, with 10 bases between them. The CDR3 covers 17 residues. The CDR3: CASSVATVISYNSPLHF. CDR3 coding DNA: TGTGCCAGCAGCGTAGCGACAGTCATCTCCTATAATTCACCCCTCCACTTT. Complete variable domain (other parts from reference TRBV9 and TRBJ1-6): DSGVTQTPKHLITATGQRVTLRCSPRSGDLSVYWYQQSLDQGLQFLIQYYNGEERAKGNILERFSAQQFPDLHSELNLSSLELGDSALYFCASSVATVISYNSPLHFGNGTRLTVT.

The chain combines TRBV30 with TRBJ2-1; unclear D gene. The CDR3 covers 13 residues. Looked up from germline, CDR1 is GTSNPN and CDR2 is SVGIG (reference sequence). Trimming pared 4 bases from V and 0 bases from J, leaving 7 bases between. The CDR3 DNA reads as TGTGCCTGGAATCCGAGCTCCTACAATGAGCAGTTCTTC. It translates to CAWNPSSYNEQFF.

This chain links TRBV25-1 with TRBJ1-6, with TRBD1 as a possible D gene (5 bases). Germline V gene sequence: CDR1 MGHDK, CDR2 SYGVNS. CDR3 size: 16 residues. V lost 1 base and J lost 8, with 15 bases in between. CDR3 nucleotides: TGTGCCAGCAGTGAATTAACAGCCAGGGCGGATTCACCCCTCCACTTT. Amino acids: CASSELTARADSPLHF. Using reference TRBV25-1 and TRBJ1-6 for the parts outside the CDR3, the full variable domain is EADIYQTPRYLVIGTGKKITLECSQTMGHDKMYWYQQDPGMELHLIHYSYGVNSTEKGDLSSESTVSRIRTEHFPLTLESARPSHTSQYLCASSELTARADSPLHFGNGTRLTVT.

CDR3 nucleotides: TGTGCCTGGAGCGGGCAGGGGGCGTTTGGAAACACCATATATTTT. As protein: CAWSGQGAFGNTIYF. The V call is TRBV30, the J call TRBJ1-3; 8 nucleotides agree with TRBD1. This CDR3 is built from 15 residues. The V gene's germline CDR1 is GTSNPN and CDR2 SVGIG (reference sequence). Trimming removed 3 bases from V and 3 bases from J; junction bases left unmatched: 7.

The V and J genes are TRBV24-1 and TRBJ1-5; unclear D gene. Between the trimmed V and J ends, which lost 6 bases and 7 bases, there was a span of 18 bases. The length of the CDR3 is 15 residues. In germline, CDR1 is KGHDR, CDR2 SFDVKD. The CDR3 region is CATSSTRGEGQPQHF. In DNA form, the CDR3 reads TGTGCCACCAGTTCGACCCGGGGAGAAGGGCAGCCCCAGCATTTT.

The V call is TRBV4-1, the J call TRBJ2-3; 11 bases are a match to TRBD2. Trimming cost V 0 bases and J 7 bases; bases outside gene matches: 3. The CDR3 is made up of 15 amino acids. CDR1 and CDR2 (germline): MGHRA, YSYEKL. In DNA form, the CDR3 reads TGCGCCAGCAGCCAAGAACTAGCGGGGGTAAATACGCAGTATTTT. Its protein product is CASSQELAGVNTQYF.

The chain joins TRBV5-1 to TRBJ2-1; no reliable D call. Deletions cut 1 base from V and 4 bases from J, with 15 bases between. Germline V gene sequence: CDR1 SGHRS, CDR2 YFSETQ. This CDR3 comprises 16 residues. DNA of the CDR3: TGCGCCAGCAGCTTGTATTTACGTGCGGAGTACAATGAGCAGTTCTTC. This gives the protein CASSLYLRAEYNEQFF.

This sequence joins TRBV7-8 and TRBJ2-7; D not resolved. The CDR3 runs to 11 residues. Germline V lookup: CDR1 SGHVS, CDR2 FQNEAQ. The V end lost 5 bases, the J end lost 2 bases, and 4 bases lay between the germline ends. The CDR3 DNA is TGTGCCAGCAGCACTGCCTACGAGCAGTACTTC. It codes for CASSTAYEQYF. Full variable domain (outside the CDR3, taken from reference TRBV7-8 and TRBJ2-7): GAGVSQSPRYKVAKRGQDVALRCDPISGHVSLFWYQQALGQGPEFLTYFQNEAQLDKSGLPSDRFFAERPEGSVSTLKIQRTQQEDSAVYLCASSTAYEQYFGPGTRLTVT.

The V call is TRBV24-1, the J call TRBJ2-5; a possible D gene is TRBD2 (6 bases). The ends were cut back, 1 base at V and 5 bases at J, with 22 bases in the middle. CDR3 size: 18 residues. Germline assignment: CDR1 KGHDR and CDR2 SFDVKD. The CDR3 sequence is CATSDFSRFMTGDETQYF. CDR3 in DNA: TGTGCCACCAGTGATTTCTCCCGATTTATGACGGGGGACGAGACCCAGTACTTC.

The chain couples TRBV6-6 to TRBJ2-7; 16 nucleotides align to TRBD2. Germline V gene sequence: CDR1 MNHNY, CDR2 SVGAGI (reference sequence). This CDR3 region has 19 residues. V was pared by 5 bases and J by 0 bases, with 10 bases of the junction left unmatched. The CDR3 reads CASSPGRGLAGGTSYEQYF. CDR3 coding DNA: TGTGCCAGCAGTCCCGGTAGGGGACTAGCGGGGGGGACCTCCTACGAGCAGTACTTC.